One and the same sample provided the 14 T cell receptor beta chains below, sequenced in a study of CD8 T cells in Susac syndrome. Reverse transcription of about 0.45 to 1 ug RNA was carried out with random hexamers. Using its own MiXCR run on the immunoSEQ multiplex PCR reads, TCRdb lists one record per CDR3 protein. The table includes about 300,000 distinct CDR3 sequences, over 75% detected once. The source material was CD8+ T cells from PBMCs. All receptors derive from a human donor with multiple sclerosis.

The chain employs TRBV9 and TRBJ2-7, with TRBD1 as a possible D gene (5 bases). The length of the CDR3 is 11 residues. Trimming took 7 bases from V and 6 from J, leaving 11 bases between them. Germline V lookup: CDR1 SGDLS, CDR2 YYNGEE. The CDR3 sequence is CASGAGSEQYF. The CDR3 bases are TGTGCCAGCGGGGCCGGGTCCGAGCAGTACTTC.

This chain links TRBV6-2 or TRBV6-3 with TRBJ2-7; 9 nucleotides agree with TRBD1. After removal of 5 bases from V and 9 bases from J, the junction contained 20 bases not matched to a gene. This CDR3 has 17 amino acids. Germline V gives CDR1 MNHEY, CDR2 SVGEGT. CDR3 sequence reads: CASSQTPPGQGLFGQYF. CDR3 DNA: TGTGCCAGCAGTCAAACTCCACCGGGACAGGGTCTGTTCGGGCAGTACTTC.

This chain connects TRBV21-1 to TRBJ2-4. TRBV21-1 counts as a pseudogene. CDR3 length: 12 residues. The CDR3 reads CASTPLKNIQYF. DNA for the CDR3: TGTGCCAGCACACCACTCAAAAACATTCAGTACTTC.

The V call is TRBV27, the J call TRBJ2-7; D may be TRBD1 or TRBD2 (5 bases each). Germline CDR1 MNHEY, CDR2 SMNVEV (reference sequence). This CDR3 contains 16 residues. The V and J ends lost 3 bases and 2 bases respectively, with 17 bases between them. CDR3 coding DNA: TGTGCCAGCAGTTTCCTCCCCCCAGGGACGGCCTACGAGCAGTACTTC. As protein: CASSFLPPGTAYEQYF.

The CDR3 spells CASSRGAGAYEQYF. Here the CDR3 DNA reads TGCGCCAGCAGCCGAGGGGCGGGAGCCTACGAGCAGTACTTC. This chain links TRBV4-1 with TRBJ2-7, with TRBD2 matching over 7 bases. This CDR3 contains 14 residues. Germline V CDR1 and CDR2: MGHRA, YSYEKL. Germline trimming cut 4 bases from V and 2 bases from J; bases unmatched to any gene: 5.

This chain links TRBV16 with TRBJ1-1; 7 bases align to TRBD1. CDR1 is KGHSY, CDR2 FQNENV, per germline. V lost 2 bases and J lost 0; bases outside the gene matches: 6. The CDR3 covers 16 residues. CDR3 amino acids: CASSQSPGGMNTEAFF. As DNA, the CDR3 is TGTGCCAGCAGCCAAAGTCCAGGGGGGATGAACACTGAAGCTTTCTTT.

This chain joins TRBV18 and TRBJ2-1; 9 bases line up with TRBD2. The CDR3 consists of 13 residues. V lost 0 bases and J lost 14; bases outside the gene matches: 5. Germline CDR1 KGHSH, CDR2 LQKENI. The CDR3 protein is CASSPPRERGEFF. The CDR3 nucleotides are TGTGCCAGCTCACCACCCCGGGAGCGGGGGGAGTTCTTC. Full variable domain (missing parts from reference TRBV18 and TRBJ2-1): NAGVMQNPRHLVRRRGQEARLRCSPMKGHSHVYWYRQLPEEGLKFMVYLQKENIIDESGMPKERFSAEFPKEGPSILRIQQVVRGDSAAYFCASSPPRERGEFFGPGTRLTVL.

The chain joins TRBV20-1 to TRBJ2-5; D gene unclear. Germline-derived CDR1 and CDR2 are DFQATT and SNEGSKA (reference sequence). The CDR3 runs to 13 residues. V dropped 0 bases and J dropped 4 bases, with 9 bases sitting between them. The CDR3: CSARELGSETQYF. For the CDR3, the DNA is TGCAGTGCTAGAGAGCTGGGTTCAGAGACCCAGTACTTC.

This clonotype has just one count. V gene TRBV18 combines with J gene TRBJ2-6; no definite D call. The ends were cut back, 0 bases at V and 4 bases at J, with 4 bases in the middle. Per the germline V gene, CDR1 is KGHSH and CDR2 is LQKENI. The CDR3 has 14 residues. The CDR3 DNA reads as TGTGCCAGCTCACCACCTTTAGGGGCCAACGTCCTGACTTTC. This encodes CASSPPLGANVLTF. Full variable domain (missing parts from reference TRBV18 and TRBJ2-6): NAGVMQNPRHLVRRRGQEARLRCSPMKGHSHVYWYRQLPEEGLKFMVYLQKENIIDESGMPKERFSAEFPKEGPSILRIQQVVRGDSAAYFCASSPPLGANVLTFGAGSRLTVL.

This rearrangement joins TRBV4-3 to TRBJ2-7, with TRBD1 identical over 9 bases. This CDR3 spans 17 amino acids. Germline CDR1 reads LGHNA; CDR2 reads YSLEER. V was pared by 3 bases and J by 1 base, with 10 bases of the junction left unmatched. The CDR3 protein is CASSQTQAGTGSYEQYF. CDR3 sequence (DNA): TGCGCCAGCAGCCAGACACAAGCCGGGACAGGGTCCTACGAGCAGTACTTC.

The chain has TRBV7-6 and TRBJ2-5; 10 nucleotides align to TRBD2. Germline assignment: CDR1 SGHVS and CDR2 FNYEAQ. The trim removed 2 bases at V and 3 bases at J, leaving 9 bases unmatched. The CDR3 sequence is 17 residues long. The CDR3 DNA sequence: TGTGCCAGCAGCTTAAAGTTCACTAGCGGGACCAAAGAGACCCAGTACTTC. It yields the protein CASSLKFTSGTKETQYF.

The chain links TRBV27 to TRBJ2-1; 11 bases align to TRBD2. This CDR3 spans 14 amino acids. V lost 7 bases and J lost 4; bases outside the gene matches: 3. Germline V gene sequence: CDR1 MNHEY, CDR2 SMNVEV (reference sequence). In DNA, the CDR3 is TGTGCCAGCACCGGGACTAGCGGATACAATGAGCAGTTCTTC. This sequence encodes CASTGTSGYNEQFF.

The genes are TRBV6-5 and TRBJ1-5; possible D gene TRBD1, 6 bases. CDR3 length: 15 residues. V was shortened by 5 bases and J by 6 bases, with 17 bases between the two germline ends. CDR1 is MNHEY and CDR2 is SVGAGI in the germline V gene. Here the CDR3 reads CASSAGTSLSQPQHF. CDR3 nucleotide sequence: TGTGCCAGCAGTGCCGGGACATCGCTTTCTCAGCCCCAGCATTTT.

CDR3 sequence reads: CASSVGPSSYEQYF. For the CDR3, the DNA is TGTGCCAGCAGCGTGGGACCAAGCTCCTACGAGCAGTACTTC. V and J are TRBV9 and TRBJ2-7; D is tentatively TRBD1 or TRBD2 (5 bases each). The V gene's germline CDR1 is SGDLS and CDR2 YYNGEE. The CDR3 contains 14 residues. Trimming cost V 2 bases and J 0 bases, with 9 bases left between them.